Presented here are 8 T cell receptor beta chains from one specimen sequenced in a study of long-term antiretroviral therapy in people with HIV. At the survey level, the v3.0 immunoSEQ assay was run. Here immunoSEQ multiplex PCR was the method, and the copy in TCRdb shows in-frame clones only, minus some. The data contain about 25,000 clones, roughly 80% of them singletons. The sample consisted of unsorted PBMCs, taken 2.1 years after starting antiretroviral therapy. These receptors were collected from a man in his thirties or forties with HIV.

This chain connects TRBV27 to TRBJ2-5; 8 bases are a match to TRBD1. V gave up 5 bases and J gave up 5 bases; unmatched junction bases: 7. The germline V gene encodes CDR1 MNHEY and CDR2 SMNVEV (reference sequence). This CDR3 contains 14 residues. As DNA, the CDR3 is TGTGCCAGCAGTGCTCAGGGGGCGTGGGAGACCCAGTACTTC. This translates into CASSAQGAWETQYF.

Relative to its sample, this clone is medium-sized (0.01 to 0.1%). J is TRBJ2-3 and V is TRBV2; D is possibly TRBD2 (5 bases). Looked up from germline, CDR1 is SNHLY and CDR2 is FYNNEI. The CDR3 has 13 amino acids. Trimming left V 3 bases short and J 3 bases short, with 7 bases between. CDR3 sequence (DNA): TGTGCCAGCAGTGAGACTACTACAGATACGCAGTATTTT. Protein product: CASSETTTDTQYF.

The chain couples TRBV30 to TRBJ1-5; a possible D gene is TRBD1 (6 bases). This CDR3 has 15 residues. Germline values: CDR1 GTSNPN, CDR2 SVGIG (reference sequence). V lost 1 base to trimming and J lost 5 bases, with 15 bases between them. The CDR3 spells CAWSGGAAGDQPQHF. In DNA form, the CDR3 reads TGTGCCTGGAGTGGGGGGGCCGCAGGGGATCAGCCCCAGCATTTT.

The CDR3 spells CASSPGLLGTEAFF. CDR3 bases: TGTGCCAGCAGCCCGGGACTGCTAGGCACTGAAGCTTTCTTT. The rearrangement uses TRBV7-3 and TRBJ1-1; D might be TRBD1 (5 bases). The V end was cut by 5 bases, the J end by 4 bases, with 14 bases between. CDR1 is SGHTA and CDR2 is FQGTGA in the germline V gene. This CDR3 spans 14 amino acids.

The J gene is TRBJ2-6, the V gene TRBV7-8; no firm D call. V was cut by 1 base and J by 4 bases, with 5 bases left in between. Germline V gene data show CDR1 as SGHVS and CDR2 as FQNEAQ. CDR3 length: 14 amino acids. DNA of the CDR3: TGTGCCAGCAGCTTAGTAACGGGGGCCAACGTCCTGACTTTC. As protein: CASSLVTGANVLTF.

This clone was observed a few times. The chain links TRBV2 to TRBJ1-5; D is undetermined. Germline V gene sequence: CDR1 SNHLY, CDR2 FYNNEI. This CDR3 comprises 14 residues. The V and J ends lost 3 bases and 6 bases respectively, with 12 bases between them. CDR3 residues: CASSEAGKVQPQHF. In DNA form, the CDR3 reads TGTGCCAGCAGTGAGGCCGGGAAGGTTCAGCCCCAGCATTTT.

In this sample, this clone turned up a few times. This chain connects TRBV27 to TRBJ2-1, with D unresolved. CDR1 and CDR2 (germline): MNHEY, SMNVEV (reference sequence). This CDR3 region has 11 residues. Trimming left V 5 bases short and J 6 bases short, with 5 bases between. CDR3 protein: CASSQFNEQFF. The CDR3 DNA sequence: TGTGCCAGCAGTCAGTTCAATGAGCAGTTCTTC.

V usage is TRBV28 and J usage is TRBJ2-1; 11 nucleotides match TRBD2. The V gene end was trimmed by 3 bases and the J gene end by 0 bases; junction bases not matched to a gene: 1. This CDR3 comprises 16 residues. Per the germline V gene, CDR1 is MDHEN and CDR2 is SYDVKM. For the CDR3, the DNA is TGTGCCAGCAGTTTGGGGACTAGCGGCTCCTACAATGAGCAGTTCTTC. Protein product: CASSLGTSGSYNEQFF.